This TCR beta chain was obtained from a study of blood T cells in healthy people across ages (dated by TCRdb to 2013 to 2016). About the full investigation: In model experiments, template switching captured about one uniquely barcoded TCR beta cDNA molecule for every two T cells. Two additional independent replicas of 1 million unique cDNA reads from the same blood draw were analyzed for two donors (one aged 18 to 30 and one aged 80 or older). The study measured age-related changes in TCR beta repertoire diversity using deep sequencing normalized with unique cDNA molecular identifiers. To avoid experimental bias, donors of different ages were spread randomly across the sequencing lanes. Four age groups were formed from the donors: young (average approximately 15 years), middle-aged (around 39), aged (around 68) and long-lived (approximately 78). General study outcomes and caveats: As age increased, observed TCR beta diversity per million T cells dropped in a roughly linear way, and a significant reduction was already evident by age about 40. Compared with the aged group, the long-lived group had more naive CD4+ T cells, fewer expanded clones and increased TCR diversity, a pattern suggesting age selection. Because the CMV infection status of the donors was unknown, age-related changes in expanded clonotypes may potentially have been confounded. Conclusive comparison of naive and antigen-experienced compartments was prevented by the profiling of bulk unsorted PBMCs. Estimates of total diversity based on one million sequenced T cells were considered lower bounds and underestimates. Observed TCR beta diversity correlated strongly with the percentage of naive T cells measured by flow cytometry.

The library was made by 5' RACE. The sequencing machine was an Illumina HiSeq 2500. A second about 7 to 12 cycle PCR used a sample-barcoded 5' primer and a J-beta primer mix. Each TCR beta cDNA molecule received a unique molecular identifier from a template-switch 5' adaptor carrying 12 random nucleotides. Each sample yielded at least 2.5 million CDR3-containing paired-end reads. First-strand cDNA synthesis was performed from all RNA using the Mint cDNA synthesis kit, with priming by a TRBC-specific oligonucleotide. Following uracil-DNA glycosylase treatment, a first 18-cycle PCR with universal primers M1SS and BC2_uni_R was performed on all cDNA. Processing in the source paper ran as follows. Normalization of each sample was performed by random selection of 1 million high-quality reads, each carrying a distinct molecular identifier. Instead of being binned into consensus sequences, reads that shared molecular identifiers were thrown out. MiTCR, with a Q25 quality threshold and the strictest error-elimination algorithm, was used for CDR3 identification, clonotype clustering and error correction. A nonparametric unseen species model using Euler transformation provided a lower-bound estimate of total TCR beta diversity. Clones were called with MiXCR by TCRdb after fastp trimmed the public reads at Q25, and only in-frame beta chains were retained. Rows are combined by CDR3 protein, so each entry shows the most common genes and DNA. TCRdb, not the authors, supplied the V and J calls. Present in this sample are hundreds of thousands of distinct CDR3 sequences, 29% of which were seen just once. The top ten hold 17% of the sample.

Donors were approximately 42 systemically healthy Caucasian individuals from Russia aged roughly 6 to 90 years. Roughly 10 milliliters of peripheral blood were drawn from each donor into EDTA-treated Vacutainer tubes. PBMCs were isolated by Ficoll-Paque density-gradient centrifugation, with at least 6.5 million obtained per sample. Trizol reagent was used to extract total RNA from the PBMCs, yielding at least 6 micrograms per sample. For every donor, flow cytometry on a PBMC aliquot measured the percentage of naive CD45RAhigh/CD27high T cells. This clonotype was counted ten times or more. Its specific antigen is unknown. Nothing much larger sits one base from this clone, and base qualities are not available. CDR1 and CDR2, per the germline V gene, are SGHAT and FQNNGV. Trimming at the junction amounts to 0 bases on V and 0 bases on J, and the germline ends lie 7 bases apart. The CDR3, cysteine through phenylalanine, is 15 amino acids long. Of all the DNA, just the CDR3 is kept, 45 bases in frame from base 1.

The material sequenced was blood. The V and J genes are TRBV11-2 and TRBJ2-3; no D gene is confidently identified. The receptor comes from a woman of 80 years or more in good health. DNA sequence: TGTGCCAGCAGCTTAGAGGGTAGCAGCACAGATACGCAGTATTTT. The translation is CASSLEGSSTDTQYF.